This T cell receptor beta chain stems from a study of T cell responses to AZD1222 COVID-19 vaccine. TCRdb keeps only in-frame clones here, not all; method: immunoSEQ multiplex PCR. The sample has approximately 150,000 clones; approximately 86% are singletons. Trimming removed 2 bases at V and 7 bases at J, with 11 bases between. CDR1 is SGHTA and CDR2 is FQGNSA in the germline V gene. CDR3 length: 14 amino acids. Points from the study as a whole: Clonal diversity may have been underestimated in mostly white British donors. Breadth and depth of Spike-specific TCRs rose after two AZD1222 doses. Spike was spanned by vaccine-associated CD4 TCRs, which were dominant at 160-218 and 743-854.

Concerning this clone: What it binds is unknown.

The receptor was isolated from an adult who received the AZD1222 COVID-19 vaccine. Sample: peripheral blood, taken 28 days after the second AZD1222 dose. The rearrangement links TRBV7-2 to TRBJ1-4; tentatively, D is TRBD1 (5 bases). The DNA of the CDR3 is TGTGCCAGCAGCTTATACCCAGGGAGTGAAAAACTGTTTTTT. It translates to CASSLYPGSEKLFF.